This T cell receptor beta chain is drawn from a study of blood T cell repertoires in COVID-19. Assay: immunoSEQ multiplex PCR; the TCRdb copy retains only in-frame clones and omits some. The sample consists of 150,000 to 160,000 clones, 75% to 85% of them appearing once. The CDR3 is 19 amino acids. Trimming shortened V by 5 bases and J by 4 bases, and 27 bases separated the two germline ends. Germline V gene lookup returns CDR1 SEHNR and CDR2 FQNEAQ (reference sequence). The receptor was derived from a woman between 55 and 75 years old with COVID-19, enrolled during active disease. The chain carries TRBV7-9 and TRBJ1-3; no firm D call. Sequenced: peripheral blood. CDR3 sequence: CASSPNAQSLRGGGNTIYF. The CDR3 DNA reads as TGTGCCAGCAGCCCAAACGCTCAGTCTTTGCGTGGAGGAGGAAACACCATATATTTT.